This record covers a single T cell receptor beta chain. This sample is part of a study of blood T cell repertoires in COVID-19. About the research overall: Specimens from acute and convalescent COVID-19 originated in the United States, Italy and Spain. Sources were T cells, B-cell-depleted T cells, or PBMCs; the material itself was cDNA or gDNA.

As processed by the authors: Estimation of nucleated cell counts relied on the amplification of reference gene primers. Sequencing was performed with immunoSEQ multiplex PCR; in TCRdb, only in-frame clones are kept and a portion is missing. The V and J calls and the clone size are those of that table, but D and trimming were determined from the DNA. The sample has fewer than 300,000 clones, more than 65% seen once. This TCR derives from a woman aged 18-30 years with acute or convalescent COVID-19. Sequencing was carried out using peripheral blood.

CDR3 bases: TGTGCCATCTTACACAACTACGAGCAGTACTTC. This gives the protein CAILHNYEQYF. The rearrangement links TRBV6-5 to TRBJ2-7; D unclear. The CDR3 is 11 amino acids. V gave up 10 bases and J gave up 3 bases, with 10 bases separating them. Germline assignment: CDR1 MNHEY and CDR2 SVGAGI.